Shown below are 14 T cell receptor beta chains from a single sample sequenced in a study of control samples from healthy donors and cancer patients. Profiling relied on immunoSEQ multiplex PCR, and the TCRdb table lists in-frame clones only, not all of them. This sample has hundreds of thousands of clones; 75% to 95% occur once, and the top ten carry about 6.3%. The sequencing input was PBMCs. Receptors originate from a man aged 40-55 years with head and neck cancer.

In this sample, this clone turned up once. This chain joins TRBV21-1 and TRBJ2-2; TRBD2 is the table's D call and was not checked against the DNA. TRBV21-1 constitutes a pseudogene. The CDR3 runs 17 residues. This CDR3 is CASSKTREGANTGELFF. Here the CDR3 DNA reads TGTGCCAGCAGCAAGACCAGGGAGGGGGCGAACACCGGGGAGCTGTTTTTT.

The gene calls are TRBV6-6 and TRBJ2-5; possible D gene TRBD1, 6 bases. The CDR3 sequence is 16 residues long. Trimming shortened V by 5 bases and J by 1 base, and 17 bases separated the two germline ends. The germline CDR1 and CDR2 sequences are MNHNY and SVGAGI (reference sequence). In DNA, the CDR3 is TGTGCCAGCAGTACCTTTACTCAGGGGTCCCAAGAGACCCAGTACTTC. The encoded protein is CASSTFTQGSQETQYF.

In the case of this clone: The sample carries other DNA sequences with the same CDR3. DNA of the CDR3: TGTGCCAGCTCACCACCGGGACAGCCCCAGCATTTT. Its protein product is CASSPPGQPQHF. The rearrangement links TRBV18 to TRBJ1-5; D not certain. The CDR3 has 12 residues. The ends were cut back, 0 bases at V and 7 bases at J, with 4 bases in the middle. The germline gives CDR1 KGHSH, CDR2 LQKENI.

The chain uses TRBV11-2 and TRBJ2-3, with TRBD2 identical over 8 bases. The CDR3 is made up of 15 amino acids. Germline trimming cut 7 bases from V and 6 bases from J; bases unmatched to any gene: 12. From germline, CDR1 is SGHAT and CDR2 FQNNGV. CDR3 sequence: CASTFPGLVGDTQYF. The CDR3 nucleotides are TGTGCCAGCACCTTCCCGGGACTAGTCGGTGATACGCAGTATTTT. The whole variable domain, filled in from reference TRBV11-2 and TRBJ2-3, reads EAGVAQSPRYKIIEKRQSVAFWCNPISGHATLYWYQQILGQGPKLLIQFQNNGVVDDSQLPKDRFSAERLKGVDSTLKIQPAKLEDSAVYLCASTFPGLVGDTQYFGPGTRLTVL.

As concerns this clone: In the same sample, other DNA sequences code for this CDR3. The chain recombines TRBV5-1 with TRBJ2-7; the match to TRBD1 covers 8 bases. The CDR3 is made up of 14 amino acids. Germline assignment: CDR1 SGHRS and CDR2 YFSETQ. Losses at the gene ends were 3 bases for V and 2 bases for J; bases not matched to a gene: 4. The CDR3 DNA reads as TGCGCCAGCAGCTCCGGACAGGGAGCCTACGAGCAGTACTTC. Its translation: CASSSGQGAYEQYF.

The rearrangement joins TRBV19 to TRBJ1-2, with D perhaps TRBD1 (5 bases). Trimming took 6 bases from V and 2 from J, leaving 13 bases between them. Germline-derived CDR1 and CDR2 are LNHDA and SQIVND (reference sequence). This CDR3 region has 14 residues. The DNA for the CDR3 is TGTGCCAGTAGCGTGGGGGGTTCGAACTATGGCTACACCTTC. Translating gives CASSVGGSNYGYTF.

The rearrangement joins TRBV2 to TRBJ2-5; no reliable D call. The V gene lost 2 bases and the J gene lost 2 bases, with 6 bases spanning the gap. The germline gives CDR1 SNHLY, CDR2 FYNNEI. The CDR3 consists of 13 residues. As DNA, the CDR3 is TGTGCCAGCAGTGAACTTCAGCAAGAGACCCAGTACTTC. Translation: CASSELQQETQYF.

The rearrangement uses TRBV15 and TRBJ2-3, with 9 bases aligning to TRBD2. The V and J ends lost 5 bases and 8 bases, in that order; junction bases with no gene match: 8. Germline V lookup: CDR1 LNHNV, CDR2 YYDKDF (reference sequence). This CDR3 is built from 14 residues. In DNA form, the CDR3 reads TGTGCCACCAGCTACTTACAGCGGGAGGCTACGCAGTATTTT. Protein product: CATSYLQREATQYF.

The chain carries TRBV19 and TRBJ1-5; 7 bases map to TRBD1. The J segment lost 6 bases and the V segment lost 5 bases, leaving 10 bases of the junction unmatched. Germline lookup yields CDR1 LNHDA and CDR2 SQIVND (reference sequence). There are 15 residues in the CDR3. The CDR3 DNA reads TGTGCCAGTAGTGTTGACAGGGTGAAGGGTCAGCCCCAGCATTTT. This codes for CASSVDRVKGQPQHF. Complete variable domain (other parts from reference TRBV19 and TRBJ1-5): DGGITQSPKYLFRKEGQNVTLSCEQNLNHDAMYWYRQDPGQGLRLIYYSQIVNDFQKGDIAEGYSVSREKKESFPLTVTSAQKNPTAFYLCASSVDRVKGQPQHFGDGTRLSIL.

V is TRBV9 and J is TRBJ1-1; TRBD1 might be the D (6 bases). In germline, CDR1 is SGDLS, CDR2 YYNGEE. Trimming cost V 4 bases and J 1 base, with 8 bases left between them. CDR3 length: 13 amino acids. CDR3 DNA sequence: TGTGCCAGCAGCCCCAGGGGGAACACTGAAGCTTTCTTT. Residues: CASSPRGNTEAFF.

The chain links TRBV10-3 to TRBJ1-6, with D possibly being TRBD1 (5 bases). This CDR3 is built from 16 residues. Germline CDR1 reads ENHRY; CDR2 reads SYGVKD. V dropped 2 bases and J dropped 13 bases, with 21 bases sitting between them. CDR3: CAISETDPRNGAPLHF. CDR3 sequence (DNA): TGTGCCATCAGTGAGACGGATCCGCGGAATGGGGCGCCCCTCCACTTT.

This chain links TRBV18 with TRBJ1-5; D gene uncertain. The CDR3 is 16 amino acids. The V gene's germline CDR1 is KGHSH and CDR2 LQKENI. V was cut by 1 base and J by 0 bases, with 10 bases left in between. The CDR3, as DNA: TGTGCCAGCTCACCACAGGGAATCGATAGCAATCAGCCCCAGCATTTT. The encoded protein is CASSPQGIDSNQPQHF.

The chain recombines TRBV27 with TRBJ2-7; 8 nucleotides align to TRBD2. Germline V gene data show CDR1 as MNHEY and CDR2 as SMNVEV (reference sequence). V dropped 0 bases and J dropped 2; count of bases not matched to a gene: 3. The CDR3 covers 15 residues. Here the CDR3 DNA reads TGTGCCAGCAGTTTATCGAGCGGGAGTCCCTACGAGCAGTACTTC. Protein product: CASSLSSGSPYEQYF.

CDR3 sequence reads: CASSFERARTDTQYF. DNA of the CDR3: TGTGCCAGCAGTTTTGAGCGGGCGCGCACAGATACGCAGTATTTT. The chain employs TRBV28 and TRBJ2-3; maybe TRBD2 (6 bases). Trimming took 3 bases from V and 1 from J, leaving 11 bases between them. Germline lookup yields CDR1 MDHEN and CDR2 SYDVKM. This CDR3 is built from 15 residues. The full variable domain, its missing parts supplied by reference TRBV28 and TRBJ2-3, is DVKVTQSSRYLVKRTGEKVFLECVQDMDHENMFWYRQDPGLGLRLIYFSYDVKMKEKGDIPEGYSVSREKKERFSLILESASTNQTSMYLCASSFERARTDTQYFGPGTRLTVL.